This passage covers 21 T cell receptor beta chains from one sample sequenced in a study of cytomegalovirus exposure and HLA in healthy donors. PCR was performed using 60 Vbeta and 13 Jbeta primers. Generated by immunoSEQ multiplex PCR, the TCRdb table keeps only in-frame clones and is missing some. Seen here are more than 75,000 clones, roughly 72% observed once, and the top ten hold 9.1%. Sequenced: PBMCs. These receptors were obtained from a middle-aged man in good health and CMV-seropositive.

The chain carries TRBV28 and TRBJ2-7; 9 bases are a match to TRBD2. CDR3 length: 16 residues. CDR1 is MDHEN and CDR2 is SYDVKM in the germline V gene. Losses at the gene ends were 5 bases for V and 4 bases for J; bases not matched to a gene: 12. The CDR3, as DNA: TGTGCCAGCAGTGGGCTCGGCGCGGGGGGGCGGTACGAGCAGTACTTC. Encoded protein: CASSGLGAGGRYEQYF.

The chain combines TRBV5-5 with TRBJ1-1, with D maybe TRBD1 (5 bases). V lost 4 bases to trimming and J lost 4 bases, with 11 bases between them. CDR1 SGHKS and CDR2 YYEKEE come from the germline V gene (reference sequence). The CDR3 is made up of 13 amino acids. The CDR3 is CASSLGGITEAFF. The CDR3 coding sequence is TGTGCCAGCAGCCTCGGGGGGATCACTGAAGCTTTCTTT.

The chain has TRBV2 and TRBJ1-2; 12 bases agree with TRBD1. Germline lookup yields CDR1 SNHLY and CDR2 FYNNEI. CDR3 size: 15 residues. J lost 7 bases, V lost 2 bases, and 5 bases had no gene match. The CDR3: CASSEQGQGAGGYTF. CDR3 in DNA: TGTGCCAGCAGTGAACAGGGACAGGGGGCTGGTGGCTACACCTTC.

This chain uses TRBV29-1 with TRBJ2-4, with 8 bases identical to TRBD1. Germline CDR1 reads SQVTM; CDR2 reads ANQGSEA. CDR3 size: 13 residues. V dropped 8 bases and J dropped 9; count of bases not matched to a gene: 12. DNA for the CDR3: TGCAGCTTCCTATCCACAGGGGGTCCCATTCAGTACTTC. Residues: CSFLSTGGPIQYF.

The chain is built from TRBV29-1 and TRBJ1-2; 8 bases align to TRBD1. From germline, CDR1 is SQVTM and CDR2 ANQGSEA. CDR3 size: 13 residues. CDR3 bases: TGCAGTTCTTCAAACGACAGGGGATATGGCTACACCTTC. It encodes CSSSNDRGYGYTF.

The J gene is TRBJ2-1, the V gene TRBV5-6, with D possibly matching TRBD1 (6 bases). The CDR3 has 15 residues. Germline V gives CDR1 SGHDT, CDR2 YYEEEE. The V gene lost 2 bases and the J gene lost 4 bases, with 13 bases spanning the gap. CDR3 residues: CASSFRDMLYNEQFF. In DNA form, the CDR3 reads TGTGCCAGCAGCTTCCGGGACATGCTATACAATGAGCAGTTCTTC.

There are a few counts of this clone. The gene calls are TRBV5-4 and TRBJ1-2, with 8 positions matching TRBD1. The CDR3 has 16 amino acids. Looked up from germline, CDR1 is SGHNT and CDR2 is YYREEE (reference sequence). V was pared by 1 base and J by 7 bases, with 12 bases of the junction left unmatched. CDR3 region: CASSLRTGQPGSGYTF. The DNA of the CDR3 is TGTGCCAGCAGCTTGCGGACAGGGCAACCCGGCTCTGGCTACACCTTC.

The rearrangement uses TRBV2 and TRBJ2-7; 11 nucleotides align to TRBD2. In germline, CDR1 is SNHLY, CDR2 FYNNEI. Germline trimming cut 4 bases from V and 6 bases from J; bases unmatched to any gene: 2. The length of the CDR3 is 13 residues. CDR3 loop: CASSGLAGGEQYF. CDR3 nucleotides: TGTGCCAGCAGTGGGCTAGCGGGAGGCGAGCAGTACTTC.

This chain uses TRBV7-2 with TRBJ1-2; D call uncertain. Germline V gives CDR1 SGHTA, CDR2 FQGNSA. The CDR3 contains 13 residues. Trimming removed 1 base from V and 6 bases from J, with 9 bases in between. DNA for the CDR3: TGTGCCAGCAGCTTAGACCGGGAAAATGGCTACACCTTC. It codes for CASSLDRENGYTF.

The CDR3 DNA follows: TGTGCCAGCAGCTTGAGGAGCTCCTACAATGAGCAGTTCTTC. Translated: CASSLRSSYNEQFF. The rearrangement uses TRBV11-3 and TRBJ2-1; no reliable D call. The V end was cut by 3 bases, the J end by 0 bases, with 6 bases between. The CDR3 is made up of 14 amino acids. Germline V gene sequence: CDR1 SGHNT, CDR2 YENEEA.

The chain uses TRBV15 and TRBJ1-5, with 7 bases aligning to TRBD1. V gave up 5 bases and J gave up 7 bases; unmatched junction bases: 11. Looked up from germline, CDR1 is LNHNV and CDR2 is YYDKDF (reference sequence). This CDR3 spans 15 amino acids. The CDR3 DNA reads TGTGCCACCAGCGAAAGACAGGGTGGAGAACAGCCCCAGCATTTT. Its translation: CATSERQGGEQPQHF.

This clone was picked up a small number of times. CDR3 in amino acids: CASSSFGGGSNQPQHF. DNA for the CDR3: TGTGCCAGCAGTTCCTTCGGGGGGGGCAGTAATCAGCCCCAGCATTTT. V gene TRBV6-6 combines with J gene TRBJ1-5; possibly TRBD1 for D (6 bases). Between the trimmed V and J ends, which lost 4 bases and 4 bases, there was a span of 17 bases. CDR3 length equals 16 residues. CDR1 is MNHNY and CDR2 is SVGAGI in the germline V gene (reference sequence).

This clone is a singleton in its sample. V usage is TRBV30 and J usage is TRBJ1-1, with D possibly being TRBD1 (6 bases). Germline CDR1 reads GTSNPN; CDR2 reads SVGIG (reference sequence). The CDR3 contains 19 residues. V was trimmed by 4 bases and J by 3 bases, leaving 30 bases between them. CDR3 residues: CAWTSGAIQGLILDTEAFF. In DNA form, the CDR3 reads TGTGCCTGGACGAGTGGGGCGATACAGGGATTAATACTGGACACTGAAGCTTTCTTT.

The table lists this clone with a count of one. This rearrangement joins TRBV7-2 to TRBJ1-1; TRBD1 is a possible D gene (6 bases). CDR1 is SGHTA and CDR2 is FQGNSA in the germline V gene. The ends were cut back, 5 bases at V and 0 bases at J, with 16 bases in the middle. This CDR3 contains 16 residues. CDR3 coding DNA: TGTGCCAGCAGCCCAGCGGTCCGACAGGTGAACACTGAAGCTTTCTTT. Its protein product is CASSPAVRQVNTEAFF.

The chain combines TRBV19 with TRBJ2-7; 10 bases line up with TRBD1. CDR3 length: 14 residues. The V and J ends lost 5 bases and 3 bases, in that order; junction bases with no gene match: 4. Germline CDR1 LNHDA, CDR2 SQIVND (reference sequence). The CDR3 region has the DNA TGTGCCAGTAGTGCTCGGGACAGGGGCTACGAGCAGTACTTC. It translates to CASSARDRGYEQYF.

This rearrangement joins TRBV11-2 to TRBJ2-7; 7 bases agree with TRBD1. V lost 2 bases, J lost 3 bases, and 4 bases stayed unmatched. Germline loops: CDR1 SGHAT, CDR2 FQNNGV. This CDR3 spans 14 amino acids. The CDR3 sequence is CASSLLRDSYEQYF. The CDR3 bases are TGTGCCAGCAGCTTACTAAGGGACAGCTACGAGCAGTACTTC.

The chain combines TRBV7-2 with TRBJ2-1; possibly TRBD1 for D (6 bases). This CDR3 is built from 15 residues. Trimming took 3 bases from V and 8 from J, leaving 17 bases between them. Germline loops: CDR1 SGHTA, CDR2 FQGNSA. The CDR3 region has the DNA TGTGCCAGCAGCTTCCGGGACACGAAGGTGGATGAGCAGTTCTTC. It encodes CASSFRDTKVDEQFF.

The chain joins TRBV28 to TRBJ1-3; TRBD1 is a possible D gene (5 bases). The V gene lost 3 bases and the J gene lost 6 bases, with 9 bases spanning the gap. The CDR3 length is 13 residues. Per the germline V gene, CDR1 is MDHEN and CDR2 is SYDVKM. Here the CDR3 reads CASSLGGENTIYF. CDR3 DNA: TGTGCCAGCAGTTTGGGGGGAGAAAACACCATATATTTT.

The DNA for the CDR3 is TGCGCCAGCAGCCAAGATCGGGGCTCTGGGGCCAACGTCCTGACTTTC. This codes for CASSQDRGSGANVLTF. The gene calls are TRBV4-1 and TRBJ2-6, with TRBD2 as a possible D gene (5 bases). This CDR3 contains 16 residues. V lost 0 bases to trimming and J lost 0 bases, with 6 bases between them. The germline gives CDR1 MGHRA, CDR2 YSYEKL.

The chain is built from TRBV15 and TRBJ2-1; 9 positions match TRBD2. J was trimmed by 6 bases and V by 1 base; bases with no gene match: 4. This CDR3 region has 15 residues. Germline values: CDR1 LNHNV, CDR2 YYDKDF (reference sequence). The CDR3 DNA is TGTGCCACCAGCAGAGGACTAGCGGCCGGCAATGAGCAGTTCTTC. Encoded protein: CATSRGLAAGNEQFF. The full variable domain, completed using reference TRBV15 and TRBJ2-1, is DAMVIQNPRYQVTQFGKPVTLSCSQTLNHNVMYWYQQKSSQAPKLLFHYYDKDFNNEADTPDNFQSRRPNTSFCFLDIRSPGLGDTAMYLCATSRGLAAGNEQFFGPGTRLTVL.

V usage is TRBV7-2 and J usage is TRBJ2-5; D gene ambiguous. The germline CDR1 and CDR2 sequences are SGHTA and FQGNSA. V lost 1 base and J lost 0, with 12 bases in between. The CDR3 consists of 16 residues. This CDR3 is CASSLVLISYQETQYF. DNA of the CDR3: TGTGCCAGCAGCTTAGTACTAATTAGTTACCAAGAGACCCAGTACTTC.